Described below is a single TCR beta chain sequence and its context. The sample comes from a study of blood T cell repertoires in COVID-19. At the level of the study: Both acute and convalescent COVID-19 samples were obtained from the United States, Italy and Spain. Nucleic acid was either cDNA or gDNA, and it came from T cells, B-cell-depleted T cells, or PBMCs.

Libraries were prepared by immunoSEQ multiplex PCR; TCRdb keeps only in-frame clonotypes and omits some of them. The repertoire holds roughly 180,000 clones, approximately 85% seen once, with under 6% in the top ten. Germline V gene lookup returns CDR1 SEHNR and CDR2 FQNEAQ (reference sequence). V was trimmed by 5 bases and J by 0 bases, leaving 16 bases between them. The CDR3 consists of 16 residues. This receptor was obtained from a woman between 45 and 60 years old with COVID-19, enrolled during active disease. The sequenced sample was peripheral blood. The chain joins TRBV7-9 to TRBJ1-2, with D possibly TRBD1 on 5 matching bases. As DNA, the CDR3 is TGTGCCAGCAGCGCGCCCGGGACTCCTGCTAACTATGGCTACACCTTC. It codes for CASSAPGTPANYGYTF.